A single sample gave rise to the 27 T cell receptor beta chains below, sequenced in a study of T-cell reconstitution after alpha-beta-depleted transplantation in children. Molecular barcoding with unique molecular identifiers was used for the TCRbeta library. TCRdb re-called the PCR reads with MiXCR, one entry per CDR3 protein. The table lists roughly 300,000 distinct CDR3 sequences, approximately 10% of them singletons, with around a quarter in the top ten. The sequenced sample was peripheral blood, obtained 180 days after TCRalphabeta/CD19-depleted stem cell transplant. Source of these receptors: a male patient aged 2 to 9 who had a stem cell transplant for chronic granulomatous disease, so the T cells may come from the graft donor.

This clonotype was counted at least ten times. This chain joins TRBV15 and TRBJ1-2; TRBD1 might be the D (6 bases). Trimming removed 3 bases from V and 4 bases from J, with 15 bases in between. This CDR3 region has 15 residues. Germline V CDR1 and CDR2: LNHNV, YYDKDF (reference sequence). The CDR3 region is CATSSRGGRGYGYTF. The CDR3 bases are TGTGCCACCAGCAGTCGGGGGGGCAGGGGCTATGGCTACACCTTC.

This clonotype was counted only a few times. This chain links TRBV28 with TRBJ1-2; D not certain. Germline CDR1 reads MDHEN; CDR2 reads SYDVKM. The V gene lost 3 bases and the J gene lost 5 bases, with 4 bases spanning the gap. This CDR3 has 11 amino acids. The CDR3 loop is CASSFIYGYTF. The CDR3 coding sequence is TGTGCCAGCAGTTTCATTTATGGCTACACCTTC.

This clonotype appeared many times. V gene TRBV7-9 combines with J gene TRBJ1-1, with TRBD1 matching over 8 bases. The germline gives CDR1 SEHNR, CDR2 FQNEAQ (reference sequence). CDR3 length: 15 residues. After removal of 4 bases from V and 3 bases from J, the junction contained 7 bases not matched to a gene. CDR3 nucleotide sequence: TGTGCCAGCAGCTCGCAGGACAGGGAGGACACTGAAGCTTTCTTT. Translation: CASSSQDREDTEAFF. The whole variable domain, remainder taken from reference TRBV7-9 and TRBJ1-1, is DTGVSQNPRHKITKRGQNVTFRCDPISEHNRLYWYRQTLGQGPEFLTYFQNEAQLEKSRLLSDRFSAERPKGSFSTLEIQRTEQGDSAMYLCASSSQDREDTEAFFGQGTRLTVV.

This chain links TRBV18 with TRBJ2-1, with 12 bases aligning to TRBD2. After removal of 3 bases from V and 6 bases from J, the junction contained 6 bases not matched to a gene. The CDR3 sequence is 16 residues long. Germline assignment: CDR1 KGHSH and CDR2 LQKENI. The CDR3 loop reads CASSPGTSGPFNEQFF. The CDR3 DNA reads as TGTGCCAGCTCACCCGGGACTAGCGGGCCTTTCAATGAGCAGTTCTTC. The full variable domain, in which reference TRBV18 and TRBJ2-1 provide the parts outside the CDR3, is NAGVMQNPRHLVRRRGQEARLRCSPMKGHSHVYWYRQLPEEGLKFMVYLQKENIIDESGMPKERFSAEFPKEGPSILRIQQVVRGDSAAYFCASSPGTSGPFNEQFFGPGTRLTVL.

There are many counts of this clonotype. V is TRBV4-3 and J is TRBJ2-3; possibly TRBD1 or TRBD2 for D (6 bases each). CDR3 length: 18 amino acids. Between the trimmed V and J ends, which lost 0 bases and 0 bases, there was a span of 16 bases. Germline values: CDR1 LGHNA, CDR2 YSLEER. CDR3 loop: CASSQDRGGPTSTDTQYF. DNA for the CDR3: TGCGCCAGCAGCCAAGATCGAGGGGGGCCTACTAGCACAGATACGCAGTATTTT.

This clonotype was seen at least ten times. The rearrangement links TRBV12-3 or TRBV12-4 to TRBJ2-5, with 10 bases that match TRBD2. V lost 5 bases and J lost 2; bases outside the gene matches: 5. The CDR3 spans 15 residues. CDR3: CASSPRTSGQETQYF. The CDR3 DNA is TGTGCCAGCAGTCCAAGGACTAGCGGACAAGAGACCCAGTACTTC.

This clonotype was counted ten times or more. CDR3 loop: CASSLLRTGGLPSYEQYF. The CDR3, as DNA: TGTGCCAGCAGCTTGTTGCGGACAGGGGGCCTTCCGTCCTACGAGCAGTACTTC. The chain uses TRBV11-1 and TRBJ2-7; 11 bases match TRBD1. Germline CDR1 is SGHAT and CDR2 is FQDESV (reference sequence). With 3 bases clipped from V and 1 base from J, the junction kept 11 bases outside the gene matches. The CDR3 sequence is 18 residues long.

The chain couples TRBV6-2 or TRBV6-3 to TRBJ2-3; 7 bases map to TRBD2. Looked up from germline, CDR1 is MNHEY and CDR2 is SVGEGT. The trim removed 0 bases at V and 5 bases at J, leaving 11 bases unmatched. CDR3 size: 17 residues. This CDR3 reads CASSYSIREGGEDTQYF. The DNA of the CDR3 is TGTGCCAGCAGTTACTCGATTAGGGAGGGCGGGGAAGATACGCAGTATTTT.

This clonotype was observed many times. The V gene is TRBV20-1, the J gene TRBJ1-1; tentatively, D is TRBD1 (5 bases). CDR3 length: 17 amino acids. V dropped 6 bases and J dropped 4 bases, with 27 bases sitting between them. Germline loops: CDR1 DFQATT, CDR2 SNEGSKA (reference sequence). The CDR3 coding sequence is TGCAGTGCCAACCCCGCAAGAGGGGCGGGGGGGGGCACTGAAGCTTTCTTT. It codes for CSANPARGAGGGTEAFF.

The chain links TRBV19 to TRBJ1-5; 9 bases are shared with TRBD1. The CDR3 is 17 residues long. V was pared by 3 bases and J by 4 bases, with 10 bases of the junction left unmatched. Looked up from germline, CDR1 is LNHDA and CDR2 is SQIVND (reference sequence). The CDR3 loop reads CASSIPGTGSENQPQHF. CDR3 nucleotide sequence: TGTGCCAGTAGTATCCCCGGGACAGGGTCCGAGAATCAGCCCCAGCATTTT.

This clonotype was recorded many times. The V call is TRBV10-3, the J call TRBJ2-7; 7 nucleotides agree with TRBD1. The CDR3 length is 14 residues. The J segment lost 2 bases and the V segment lost 6 bases, leaving 7 bases of the junction unmatched. Per the germline V gene, CDR1 is ENHRY and CDR2 is SYGVKD. Here the CDR3 DNA reads TGTGCCATCAGCCCGGACAGGCCACCCTACGAGCAGTACTTC. It codes for CAISPDRPPYEQYF.

This clonotype was seen repeatedly, ten times or more. The J gene is TRBJ2-1, the V gene TRBV20-1; 11 nucleotides align to TRBD2. The CDR3 length is 15 residues. Germline assignment: CDR1 DFQATT and CDR2 SNEGSKA (reference sequence). Trimming took 0 bases from V and 5 from J; bases not matched to a gene: 3. In nucleotides, the CDR3 is TGCAGTGCTAGAGACATAGCGGGGGGGGACAATGAGCAGTTCTTC. The encoded protein is CSARDIAGGDNEQFF.

Ten or more counts support this clonotype. J is TRBJ1-2 and V is TRBV29-1; 9 nucleotides line up with TRBD1. The germline V gene encodes CDR1 SQVTM and CDR2 ANQGSEA. Losses at the gene ends were 6 bases for V and 7 bases for J; bases not matched to a gene: 6. The CDR3 runs 12 residues. The CDR3 sequence is CSVGQGMVGYTF. The CDR3 nucleotides read TGCAGCGTGGGACAGGGAATGGTTGGCTACACCTTC.

This clonotype was detected ten times or more. This chain joins TRBV10-3 and TRBJ2-3, with D unclear. The CDR3 sequence is 12 residues long. Between the trimmed V and J ends, which lost 3 bases and 4 bases, there was a span of 5 bases. Germline CDR1 and CDR2: ENHRY and SYGVKD. The CDR3 nucleotides read TGTGCCATCAGTGAAGGAGCAGATACGCAGTATTTT. It specifies CAISEGADTQYF.

This clonotype has a count of ten or more. The rearrangement joins TRBV27 to TRBJ2-1; 9 bases line up with TRBD2. Germline V gene sequence: CDR1 MNHEY, CDR2 SMNVEV (reference sequence). The CDR3 totals 17 residues. V lost 5 bases and J lost 10; bases outside the gene matches: 18. The CDR3 DNA reads TGTGCCAGCAGTCCCTATATTAGCGGGAGATTGATGCGGGAGCAGTTCTTC. Its translation is CASSPYISGRLMREQFF.

In its sample, this clonotype was seen many times. The gene calls are TRBV6-5 and TRBJ2-1; 7 nucleotides agree with TRBD2. The V gene end was trimmed by 0 bases and the J gene end by 9 bases; junction bases not matched to a gene: 11. CDR1 MNHEY and CDR2 SVGAGI come from the germline V gene. The CDR3 is made up of 16 amino acids. The CDR3 coding sequence is TGTGCCAGCAGTTACTCTGTGGGAGGGCCTCTTGTTGAGCAGTTCTTC. This sequence encodes CASSYSVGGPLVEQFF.

The chain joins TRBV19 to TRBJ2-1; D possibly uses TRBD1 or TRBD2 (5 bases each). Germline loops: CDR1 LNHDA, CDR2 SQIVND (reference sequence). This CDR3 is built from 14 residues. The V end lost 5 bases, the J end lost 7 bases, and 15 bases lay between the germline ends. This chain's CDR3 is CASSPSSGPNEQFF. The CDR3 DNA reads TGTGCCAGTAGTCCCTCCTCGGGACCGAATGAGCAGTTCTTC.

Many counts were recorded for this clonotype. The chain links TRBV20-1 to TRBJ2-2; D gene ambiguous. The CDR3 length is 14 residues. Germline V gene data show CDR1 as DFQATT and CDR2 as SNEGSKA (reference sequence). V dropped 0 bases and J dropped 1 base, with 6 bases sitting between them. The CDR3 sequence is CSARDVGNTGELFF. The CDR3 bases are TGCAGTGCTAGAGATGTGGGGAACACCGGGGAGCTGTTTTTT.

This clonotype has ten or more counts. The rearrangement joins TRBV11-2 to TRBJ2-1; 14 bases line up with TRBD2. In germline, CDR1 is SGHAT, CDR2 FQNNGV. Trimming cost V 1 base and J 0 bases; bases outside gene matches: 5. This CDR3 has 19 amino acids. The CDR3 coding sequence is TGTGCCAGCAGCTTAGGACTAGCGGGAGGGATTGGCTCCTACAATGAGCAGTTCTTC. Its translation: CASSLGLAGGIGSYNEQFF.

This clonotype was detected many times. V gene TRBV7-8 combines with J gene TRBJ2-1; TRBD2 matches 8 bases. V shed 7 bases, J shed 5 bases, and the junction held 7 bases outside the gene matches. Germline values: CDR1 SGHVS, CDR2 FQNEAQ. This CDR3 is 14 amino acids long. The CDR3, as DNA: TGTGCCAGCACCCCTCGAGCGGGGGACAATGAGCAGTTCTTC. Its translation: CASTPRAGDNEQFF.

This clonotype was detected ten times or more. The chain uses TRBV28 and TRBJ2-5; the match to TRBD1 covers 7 bases. The CDR3 runs to 15 residues. J lost 0 bases, V lost 4 bases, and 5 bases had no gene match. CDR1 is MDHEN, CDR2 SYDVKM, per germline. The CDR3 DNA follows: TGTGCCAGCAGTTACCGGGACAGACACCAAGAGACCCAGTACTTC. Translating it yields CASSYRDRHQETQYF. Using reference TRBV28 and TRBJ2-5 for the parts outside the CDR3, the full variable domain is DVKVTQSSRYLVKRTGEKVFLECVQDMDHENMFWYRQDPGLGLRLIYFSYDVKMKEKGDIPEGYSVSREKKERFSLILESASTNQTSMYLCASSYRDRHQETQYFGPGTRLLVL.

This clonotype was observed a few times. This chain links TRBV6-2 or TRBV6-3 with TRBJ2-1; 13 nucleotides line up with TRBD2. V was pared by 5 bases and J by 6 bases, with 7 bases of the junction left unmatched. The CDR3 length is 16 residues. The V gene's germline CDR1 is MNHEY and CDR2 SVGEGT. The CDR3 region is CASSQLTSGRANEQFF. The CDR3, as DNA: TGTGCCAGCAGTCAATTAACTAGCGGGAGGGCCAATGAGCAGTTCTTC.

This clonotype ranks as hyperexpanded. The V gene is TRBV5-1, the J gene TRBJ2-1; perhaps TRBD1 as D (6 bases). The CDR3 is 14 amino acids. CDR1 SGHRS and CDR2 YFSETQ come from the germline V gene. The germline V and J ends were trimmed by 3 bases and 2 bases, with 9 bases remaining between them. CDR3 residues: CASSWDTPYNEQFF. The DNA for the CDR3 is TGCGCCAGCAGCTGGGACACACCCTACAATGAGCAGTTCTTC.

At least ten counts were recorded for this clonotype. The DNA of the CDR3 is TGCAGTGCTTCCCGGGTGCTGAACACTGAAGCTTTCTTT. Amino acids: CSASRVLNTEAFF. The chain combines TRBV20-1 with TRBJ1-1; D gene ambiguous. Germline CDR1 reads DFQATT; CDR2 reads SNEGSKA (reference sequence). This CDR3 spans 13 amino acids. Trimming took 5 bases from V and 0 from J, leaving 10 bases between them.

This clonotype was seen at least ten times. J is TRBJ1-5 and V is TRBV12-3 or TRBV12-4; 9 nucleotides match TRBD1. The CDR3 has 13 residues. V was pared by 5 bases and J by 7 bases, with 3 bases of the junction left unmatched. CDR3 amino acids: CASSGDRVQPQHF. The CDR3 DNA sequence: TGTGCCAGCAGTGGGGACAGGGTCCAGCCCCAGCATTTT.

This clonotype was seen repeatedly, ten times or more. V is TRBV7-2 and J is TRBJ2-5; D call uncertain. Per germline, CDR1 SGHTA and CDR2 FQGNSA. V was clipped by 2 bases and J by 0 bases, with 10 bases between them. The CDR3 runs 15 residues. CDR3 sequence (DNA): TGTGCCAGCAGCTTAAACGCCTGGTACCAAGAGACCCAGTACTTC. Encoded protein: CASSLNAWYQETQYF.

The table lists this clonotype with many counts. The chain employs TRBV5-1 and TRBJ2-3; TRBD2 is a possible D gene (6 bases). Germline assignment: CDR1 SGHRS and CDR2 YFSETQ. This CDR3 has 14 residues. Trimming shortened V by 4 bases and J by 1 base, and 10 bases separated the two germline ends. CDR3 sequence (DNA): TGCGCCAGCAGCGTTGCTAGCGGCACAGATACGCAGTATTTT. Translated, it gives CASSVASGTDTQYF.